This T cell receptor (beta chain) was sequenced for a study of T cell responses to AZD1222 COVID-19 vaccine. Findings and caveats of the study: Only a handful of AZD1222 recipients were seropositive at baseline. Targets within unmutated variant regions were reportedly found for nearly half of spike-specific TCRs. Only after the peak T cell response were repertoires sampled.

This CDR3 is built from 14 residues. Unmatched junction bases numbered 11, after V lost 3 bases and J lost 6 bases. Germline-derived CDR1 and CDR2 are GTSNPN and SVGIG (reference sequence). As concerns this clone: Its antigen is not known.

Here immunoSEQ multiplex PCR was the method, and the copy in TCRdb shows in-frame clones only, minus some. The sample lists about 120,000 clones; approximately 87% were seen once. The starting material was peripheral blood, obtained on day 0 of AZD1222 vaccination. This TCR derives from an adult in good health. J is TRBJ2-7 and V is TRBV30; 7 nucleotides line up with TRBD1. CDR3 sequence (DNA): TGTGCCTGGAGGGGTAACAGGGGACGGGGCGAGCAGTACTTC. It specifies CAWRGNRGRGEQYF.